Listed here are 32 T cell receptor beta chains from one sample, sequenced in a study of T cell changes during pregnancy in multiple sclerosis. Clones were read by immunoSEQ multiplex PCR, and TCRdb kept only the in-frame ones, dropping some. The profile covers 30,000 to 35,000 clones, with 90% appearing a single time and approximately 12% taken by the ten largest. The sample was CD8+ T cells from peripheral blood mononuclear cells, taken in the first trimester of pregnancy. These receptors were taken from a female donor with multiple sclerosis, enrolled in a pregnancy study.

By share, this clone counts as medium-sized. This chain connects TRBV15 to TRBJ2-7; 7 nucleotides agree with TRBD1. Germline CDR1 is LNHNV and CDR2 is YYDKDF (reference sequence). The J segment lost 6 bases and the V segment lost 4 bases, leaving 9 bases of the junction unmatched. The length of the CDR3 is 14 residues. CDR3 sequence (DNA): TGTGCCACCAGCATCTACAGGGGTACCGCCGAGCAGTACTTC. It is translated as CATSIYRGTAEQYF.

V is TRBV28 and J is TRBJ2-7; 11 nucleotides agree with TRBD1. In germline, CDR1 is MDHEN, CDR2 SYDVKM. Germline trimming cut 5 bases from V and 9 bases from J; bases unmatched to any gene: 12. The CDR3 length is 15 residues. CDR3 coding DNA: TGTGCCAGCAGTAAAGACTGGACAGGGGGCAACGGGCAGTACTTC. This translates into CASSKDWTGGNGQYF.

This clone was counted between two and nine times. The chain joins TRBV27 to TRBJ2-7, with D maybe TRBD1 (5 bases). The CDR3 length is 12 residues. V lost 8 bases and J 3 bases, leaving 11 bases between the germline ends. CDR1 MNHEY and CDR2 SMNVEV come from the germline V gene (reference sequence). The CDR3 DNA reads as TGTGCCAGCGGCGACAGTCTCTACGAGCAGTACTTC. It is translated as CASGDSLYEQYF.

This clone was detected only once. CDR3: CASSAWDRTIDTNTEAFF. The CDR3 nucleotides are TGTGCCAGCTCGGCCTGGGACAGGACAATTGATACGAACACTGAAGCTTTCTTT. The V gene is TRBV18, the J gene TRBJ1-1, with 8 bases lining up with TRBD1. V was clipped by 6 bases and J by 1 base; unmatched bases: 16. The length of the CDR3 is 18 residues. From germline, CDR1 is KGHSH and CDR2 LQKENI.

V is TRBV7-9 and J is TRBJ1-1, with D unclear. This CDR3 is 13 amino acids long. V was pared by 1 base and J by 10 bases, with 13 bases between. CDR1 and CDR2 (germline): SEHNR, FQNEAQ (reference sequence). The CDR3 spells CASSLGGRSGAFF. The CDR3 nucleotides are TGTGCCAGCAGCTTAGGAGGGAGGAGTGGAGCTTTCTTT.

The chain joins TRBV5-1 to TRBJ2-1; perhaps TRBD2 as D (5 bases). The CDR3 consists of 19 residues. The V gene's germline CDR1 is SGHRS and CDR2 YFSETQ. With 2 bases removed from V and 0 bases from J, the gap between germline ends came to 21 bases. The chain's CDR3 is CASSLRASDYADSYNEQFF. The CDR3 region has the DNA TGCGCCAGCAGCTTACGAGCTTCCGACTATGCAGACTCCTACAATGAGCAGTTCTTC.

The chain carries TRBV28 and TRBJ2-7; 9 bases match TRBD1. Germline values: CDR1 MDHEN, CDR2 SYDVKM. This CDR3 comprises 15 residues. J gave up 4 bases and V 3 bases, and 7 bases lay outside the gene matches. The CDR3 DNA sequence: TGTGCCAGCAGTTTTCGGGGGGACAGGGAGTACGAGCAGTACTTC. It yields the protein CASSFRGDREYEQYF.

The chain uses TRBV5-4 and TRBJ2-3; 12 positions agree with TRBD2. J was trimmed by 6 bases and V by 7 bases; bases with no gene match: 12. Germline CDR1 reads SGHNT; CDR2 reads YYREEE (reference sequence). The CDR3 totals 16 residues. The CDR3 loop reads CASRIFGLAGGDTQYF. The CDR3 region has the DNA TGTGCCAGCCGCATTTTCGGGCTAGCGGGAGGGGATACGCAGTATTTT.

The chain couples TRBV15 to TRBJ2-1; 9 nucleotides match TRBD1. The CDR3 consists of 16 residues. The J segment lost 5 bases and the V segment lost 3 bases, leaving 8 bases of the junction unmatched. Germline V gene data show CDR1 as LNHNV and CDR2 as YYDKDF (reference sequence). This CDR3 is CATSRLQGAVDNEQFF. Written as DNA, the CDR3 is TGTGCCACCAGCAGGCTACAGGGGGCGGTGGACAATGAGCAGTTCTTC.

The CDR3 here is CASSLSLAAAYEQYF. The CDR3 DNA sequence: TGTGCCAGCAGTTTATCGCTAGCGGCTGCCTACGAGCAGTACTTC. This rearrangement joins TRBV27 to TRBJ2-7; 7 nucleotides match TRBD2. V lost 0 bases, J lost 2 bases, and 4 bases stayed unmatched. The length of the CDR3 is 15 residues. The germline V gene encodes CDR1 MNHEY and CDR2 SMNVEV (reference sequence).

The V call is TRBV4-3, the J call TRBJ1-1, with D tentatively TRBD1 (6 bases). Germline V gene sequence: CDR1 LGHNA, CDR2 YSLEER. This CDR3 has 14 residues. V lost 4 bases, J lost 8 bases, and 17 bases lay in between. The CDR3 DNA sequence: TGCGCCAGCAGCCGGACAGTTTCTAGTAACGAAGCTTTCTTT. The encoded protein is CASSRTVSSNEAFF.

The sample holds one count of this clone. This sequence joins TRBV28 and TRBJ2-7; 9 bases match TRBD2. The V gene end was trimmed by 6 bases and the J gene end by 3 bases; junction bases not matched to a gene: 6. CDR1 is MDHEN, CDR2 SYDVKM, per germline. This CDR3 contains 14 residues. CDR3 coding DNA: TGTGCCAGCAGCATTTTTAGCGGGAGCTACGAGCAGTACTTC. It translates to CASSIFSGSYEQYF.

The chain joins TRBV6-5 to TRBJ2-1, with 12 bases matching TRBD2. CDR1 is MNHEY, CDR2 SVGAGI, per germline. The CDR3 totals 13 residues. Trimming removed 9 bases from V and 8 bases from J; junction bases left unmatched: 5. The CDR3 loop reads CASRLAGDDEQFF. CDR3 coding DNA: TGTGCCAGTCGACTAGCGGGAGACGATGAGCAGTTCTTC.

The rearrangement joins TRBV19 to TRBJ2-3; 13 bases match TRBD2. The CDR3 runs to 16 residues. From germline, CDR1 is LNHDA and CDR2 SQIVND (reference sequence). Trimming at V came to 3 bases and at J to 6 bases, leaving 6 bases not matched to a gene. The CDR3 DNA sequence: TGTGCCAGTAGTATCCGGACTAGCGGGAGCTTCGATACGCAGTATTTT. The encoded protein is CASSIRTSGSFDTQYF. Drawing the rest from reference TRBV19 and TRBJ2-3, the complete variable domain is DGGITQSPKYLFRKEGQNVTLSCEQNLNHDAMYWYRQDPGQGLRLIYYSQIVNDFQKGDIAEGYSVSREKKESFPLTVTSAQKNPTAFYLCASSIRTSGSFDTQYFGPGTRLTVL.

This chain links TRBV7-9 with TRBJ2-5, with 11 bases lining up with TRBD1. V lost 0 bases to trimming and J lost 5 bases; unmatched junction nucleotides: 5. Germline V lookup: CDR1 SEHNR, CDR2 FQNEAQ (reference sequence). The length of the CDR3 is 16 residues. CDR3 protein: CASSLAKGQGDETQYF. The CDR3 coding sequence is TGTGCCAGCAGCTTAGCGAAGGGACAGGGGGACGAGACCCAGTACTTC.

The chain links TRBV27 to TRBJ2-7; 7 nucleotides line up with TRBD2. The V and J ends lost 9 bases and 0 bases, in that order; junction bases with no gene match: 8. CDR1 and CDR2 (germline): MNHEY, SMNVEV (reference sequence). The CDR3 is 14 residues long. CDR3 amino acids: CASTRSGLSYEQYF. Here the CDR3 DNA reads TGTGCCAGTACCCGTAGCGGGCTCTCCTACGAGCAGTACTTC.

This clone was counted a few times. The chain has TRBV7-8 and TRBJ2-1; TRBD2 matches 9 bases. Germline assignment: CDR1 SGHVS and CDR2 FQNEAQ. This CDR3 is built from 14 residues. Trimming at V came to 5 bases and at J to 3 bases, leaving 2 bases not matched to a gene. The CDR3 loop reads CASSGLASYNEQFF. CDR3 bases: TGTGCCAGCAGCGGACTAGCGAGCTACAATGAGCAGTTCTTC.

The rearrangement joins TRBV29-1 to TRBJ2-7; TRBD2 agrees at 10 bases. The CDR3 is made up of 13 amino acids. Germline lookup yields CDR1 SQVTM and CDR2 ANQGSEA. J was trimmed by 7 bases and V by 7 bases; bases with no gene match: 10. CDR3 amino acids: CSGSEAGGWEQYF. The CDR3 DNA follows: TGCAGCGGGTCCGAAGCGGGAGGGTGGGAGCAGTACTTC.

The chain links TRBV4-2 to TRBJ1-3; perhaps TRBD1 as D (5 bases). The CDR3 extends over 14 amino acids. The V end was cut by 1 base, the J end by 2 bases, with 6 bases between. Germline-derived CDR1 and CDR2 are LGHNA and YNFKEQ. The chain's CDR3 is CASSQGGAGNTIYF. CDR3 coding DNA: TGTGCCAGCAGCCAAGGGGGGGCTGGAAACACCATATATTTT.

The table lists this clone with a few counts. V usage is TRBV23-1 and J usage is TRBJ1-1; maybe TRBD1 (5 bases). TRBV23-1 counts as an open reading frame of uncertain function. The V end was cut by 2 bases, the J end by 7 bases, with 17 bases between. CDR3 length: 15 amino acids. CDR3 sequence reads: CASSQPPDIEGEAFF. CDR3 nucleotides: TGCGCCAGCAGTCAACCTCCGGACATCGAAGGTGAAGCTTTCTTT.

The chain recombines TRBV7-6 with TRBJ2-5; TRBD1 might be the D (6 bases). Germline V lookup: CDR1 SGHVS, CDR2 FNYEAQ. V lost 4 bases and J lost 1, with 13 bases in between. This CDR3 is built from 15 residues. The CDR3 region has the DNA TGTGCCAGCAGCTATAGACAGGATTTCCAAGAGACCCAGTACTTC. This encodes CASSYRQDFQETQYF.

This clone showed up just a few times. V gene TRBV5-5 combines with J gene TRBJ1-2; D call uncertain. Trimming pared 2 bases from V and 4 bases from J, leaving 9 bases between. CDR1 is SGHKS and CDR2 is YYEKEE in the germline V gene (reference sequence). The CDR3 is 13 amino acids. DNA for the CDR3: TGTGCCAGCAGCTTTTCTTCACTCTATGGCTACACCTTC. It yields the protein CASSFSSLYGYTF.

The chain employs TRBV28 and TRBJ2-3; D might be TRBD1 (6 bases). V dropped 3 bases and J dropped 8 bases, with 21 bases sitting between them. The CDR3 covers 16 residues. In germline, CDR1 is MDHEN, CDR2 SYDVKM. The CDR3 spells CASSFWENWGQITQYF. The CDR3 DNA follows: TGTGCCAGCAGTTTCTGGGAGAATTGGGGGCAGATTACGCAGTATTTT.

This rearrangement joins TRBV7-3 to TRBJ2-3, with TRBD2 matching 13 bases. Looked up from germline, CDR1 is SGHTA and CDR2 is FQGTGA. The CDR3 has 17 amino acids. V gave up 4 bases and J gave up 5 bases; unmatched junction bases: 9. CDR3 protein: CASSSTGTSGIGDTQYF. CDR3 sequence (DNA): TGTGCCAGCAGCTCGACCGGGACTAGCGGGATTGGAGATACGCAGTATTTT.

The J gene is TRBJ1-1, the V gene TRBV27, with 10 bases lining up with TRBD1. Unmatched junction bases numbered 6, after V lost 5 bases and J lost 6 bases. The V gene's germline CDR1 is MNHEY and CDR2 SMNVEV (reference sequence). The CDR3 has 14 residues. The CDR3 loop reads CASSQKTGGPEAFF. In DNA, the CDR3 is TGTGCCAGCAGTCAGAAGACAGGGGGCCCTGAAGCTTTCTTT.

This clone has only one observation. The chain combines TRBV7-2 with TRBJ1-2; perhaps TRBD1 as D (6 bases). Trimming removed 7 bases from V and 4 bases from J, with 22 bases in between. From germline, CDR1 is SGHTA and CDR2 FQGNSA. The CDR3 loop spans 16 amino acids. The chain's CDR3 is CASTSNRAFEFYGYTF. In nucleotides, the CDR3 is TGTGCCAGCACCTCGAACAGGGCTTTTGAGTTCTATGGCTACACCTTC.

This clone was seen repeatedly, ten times or more. V is TRBV4-3 and J is TRBJ2-3; D not certain. The V and J ends lost 1 base and 3 bases respectively, with 17 bases between them. Germline values: CDR1 LGHNA, CDR2 YSLEER. The CDR3 has 17 residues. The DNA of the CDR3 is TGCGCCAGCAGCCAAGGTACATCAGCGAGTGGTACAGATACGCAGTATTTT. This gives the protein CASSQGTSASGTDTQYF.

The chain is built from TRBV15 and TRBJ1-1; TRBD1 might be the D (6 bases). Trimming left V 3 bases short and J 0 bases short, with 11 bases between. This CDR3 is 15 amino acids long. Germline-derived CDR1 and CDR2 are LNHNV and YYDKDF (reference sequence). CDR3 sequence reads: CATSRRQDMNTEAFF. CDR3 bases: TGTGCCACCAGCAGGAGACAGGACATGAACACTGAAGCTTTCTTT.

The V call is TRBV29-1, the J call TRBJ2-1, with a weak D call TRBD2 (5 bases). Germline V gene lookup returns CDR1 SQVTM and CDR2 ANQGSEA. V was pared by 4 bases and J by 0 bases, with 10 bases between. The CDR3 runs to 14 residues. In DNA, the CDR3 is TGCAGCGTTGTAAGCGGAAGCTCCTACAATGAGCAGTTCTTC. Amino acid sequence: CSVVSGSSYNEQFF.

The chain has TRBV27 and TRBJ2-7, with TRBD1 matching 11 bases. CDR1 is MNHEY, CDR2 SMNVEV, per germline (reference sequence). There are 15 residues in the CDR3. The junction had 10 bases not matched to a gene; V was cut back by 5 bases and J by 7 bases. In nucleotides, the CDR3 is TGTGCCAGCAGTCCCTGGACAGGGGGCTCTGGTGAGCAGTACTTC. Translated: CASSPWTGGSGEQYF.

The rearrangement links TRBV19 to TRBJ2-7; D not resolved. Germline V lookup: CDR1 LNHDA, CDR2 SQIVND (reference sequence). V was pared by 9 bases and J by 5 bases, with 11 bases between. This CDR3 is built from 11 residues. DNA of the CDR3: TGTGCCAGCCAGGCCAACAACGAGCAGTACTTC. Its protein is CASQANNEQYF.

The rearrangement uses TRBV7-3 and TRBJ2-7; TRBD1 matches at 7 bases. The junction had 18 bases not matched to a gene; V was cut back by 1 base and J by 0 bases. This CDR3 region has 20 residues. CDR1 SGHTA and CDR2 FQGTGA come from the germline V gene. The CDR3 nucleotides are TGTGCCAGCAGCTTAATGCCCTTCGATGGCAGGGGGAAGAGCTCCTACGAGCAGTACTTC. It codes for CASSLMPFDGRGKSSYEQYF.